The entry below gives a single T cell receptor (beta chain) sequence along with its context. MiXCR, run by TCRdb on the RT-PCR reads, gives a single entry per CDR3 protein. The top ten hold 6.5% to 7.5% of the sample, which has hundreds of thousands of distinct CDR3 sequences, 16% seen once. Trimming shortened V by 3 bases and J by 2 bases, and 11 bases separated the two germline ends. Germline loops: CDR1 DFQATT, CDR2 SNEGSKA (reference sequence). The CDR3 is 14 amino acids. The sample belongs to a study of patients and donors after allogeneic stem cell transplantation. This sequence originates from a human donor who was either an allogeneic HSCT recipient or a stem cell or donor lymphocyte infusion donor (not recorded which). It is not recorded whose cells these are; they may come from a transplant donor. The sequenced material came from blood, either unsorted or a sorted T cell fraction (not recorded which). V usage is TRBV20-1 and J usage is TRBJ1-3; D call uncertain. This CDR3 is CSARTGQTGNTIYF. CDR3 coding DNA: TGCAGTGCTAGGACCGGCCAAACTGGAAACACCATATATTTT.